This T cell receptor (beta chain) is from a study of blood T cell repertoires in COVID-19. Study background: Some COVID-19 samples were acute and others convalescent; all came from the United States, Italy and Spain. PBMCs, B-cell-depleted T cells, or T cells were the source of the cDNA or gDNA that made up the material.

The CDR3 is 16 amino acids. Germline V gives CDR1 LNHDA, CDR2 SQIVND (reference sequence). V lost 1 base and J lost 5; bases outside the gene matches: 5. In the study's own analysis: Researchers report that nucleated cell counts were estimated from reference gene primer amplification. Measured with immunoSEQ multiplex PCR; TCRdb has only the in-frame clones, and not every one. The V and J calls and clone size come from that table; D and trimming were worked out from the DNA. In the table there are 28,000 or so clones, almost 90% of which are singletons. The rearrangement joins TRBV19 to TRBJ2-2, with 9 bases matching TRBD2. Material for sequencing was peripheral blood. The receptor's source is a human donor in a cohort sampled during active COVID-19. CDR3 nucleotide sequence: TGTGCCAGTAGTATAGGCGGGGGGGGCCGTACCGGGGAGCTGTTTTTT. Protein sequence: CASSIGGGGRTGELFF.